Below, one TCR beta chain is given with its context. The authors' processing: Reference gene primer amplification in the assay estimated nucleated cell counts. The table came from immunoSEQ multiplex PCR; TCRdb's copy has only in-frame clones and leaves some out. V and J calls plus clone size are reproduced from that table; the DNA served to infer D and trimming. The sample carries around 120,000 clones, 60% to 85% recorded once. This sample is drawn from a study of blood T cell repertoires in COVID-19. Germline V gene data show CDR1 as LGHNA and CDR2 as YSLEER. V gave up 1 base and J gave up 3 bases; unmatched junction bases: 7. The CDR3 sequence is 16 residues long.

The source of this sequence is a man aged 65 to 79 with acute or convalescent COVID-19. The chain employs TRBV4-3 and TRBJ2-5; the match to TRBD1 covers 8 bases. The sample comprised peripheral blood. The CDR3 reads CASSQGTGWEEETQYF. In DNA form, the CDR3 reads TGCGCCAGCAGCCAAGGGACAGGGTGGGAAGAAGAGACCCAGTACTTC.